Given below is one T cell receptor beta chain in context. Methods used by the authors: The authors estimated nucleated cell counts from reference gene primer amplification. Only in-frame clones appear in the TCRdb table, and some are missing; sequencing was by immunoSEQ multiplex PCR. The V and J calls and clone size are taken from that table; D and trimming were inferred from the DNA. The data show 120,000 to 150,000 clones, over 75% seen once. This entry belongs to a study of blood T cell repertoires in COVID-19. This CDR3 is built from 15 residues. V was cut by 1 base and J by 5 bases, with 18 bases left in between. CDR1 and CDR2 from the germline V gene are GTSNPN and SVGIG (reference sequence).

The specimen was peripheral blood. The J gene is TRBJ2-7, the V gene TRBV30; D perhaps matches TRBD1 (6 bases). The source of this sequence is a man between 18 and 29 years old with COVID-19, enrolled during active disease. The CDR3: CAWSGRIWDNHEQYF. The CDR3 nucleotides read TGTGCCTGGAGTGGACGGATTTGGGACAATCACGAGCAGTACTTC.